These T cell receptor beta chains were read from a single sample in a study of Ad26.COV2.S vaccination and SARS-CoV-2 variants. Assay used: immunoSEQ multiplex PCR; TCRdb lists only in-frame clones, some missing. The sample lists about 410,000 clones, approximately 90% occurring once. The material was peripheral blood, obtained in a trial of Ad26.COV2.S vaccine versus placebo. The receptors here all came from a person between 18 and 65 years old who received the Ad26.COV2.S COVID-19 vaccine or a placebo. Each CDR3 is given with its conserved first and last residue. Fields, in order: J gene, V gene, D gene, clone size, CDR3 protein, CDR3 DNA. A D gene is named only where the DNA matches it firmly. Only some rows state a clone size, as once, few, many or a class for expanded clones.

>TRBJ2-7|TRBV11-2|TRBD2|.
CASSSWGGSYEQYF
TGTGCCAGCAGCTCCTGGGGGGGGTCCTACGAGCAGTACTTC
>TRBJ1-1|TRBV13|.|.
CASSHLGTEAFF
TGTGCCAGCAGTCACCTCGGGACTGAAGCTTTCTTT
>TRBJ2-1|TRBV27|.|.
CASMRGKNEQFF
TGTGCCAGCATGAGGGGTAAGAATGAGCAGTTCTTC
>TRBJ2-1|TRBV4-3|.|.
CASSPVKGGGHEQFF
TGCGCCAGCAGCCCGGTCAAGGGGGGGGGTCATGAGCAGTTCTTC
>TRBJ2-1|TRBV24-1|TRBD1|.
CATSDRTGTYNEQFF
TGTGCCACCAGTGACCGGACAGGGACTTACAATGAGCAGTTCTTC
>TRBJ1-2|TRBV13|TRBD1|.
CASSPQSPGTGTYGYTF
TGTGCCAGCAGCCCACAGTCCCCAGGGACAGGCACCTATGGCTACACCTTC
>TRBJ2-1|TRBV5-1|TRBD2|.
CASSLIAGVNNEQFF
TGCGCCAGCAGCTTGATAGCGGGGGTTAACAATGAGCAGTTCTTC
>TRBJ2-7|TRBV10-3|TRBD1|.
CAISIWDSVDEQYF
TGTGCCATCAGTATTTGGGACAGCGTCGACGAGCAGTACTTC
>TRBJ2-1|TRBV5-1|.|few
CASSSIQNQGFDEQFF
TGCGCCAGCAGCTCGATACAGAACCAAGGGTTCGATGAGCAGTTCTTC
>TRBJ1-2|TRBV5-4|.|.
CASSRRDHRDYGYTF
TGTGCCAGCAGCCGCCGAGACCATCGTGACTATGGCTACACCTTC
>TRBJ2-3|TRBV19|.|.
CASSIDLSGGTDTQYF
TGTGCCAGTAGTATAGATCTGTCGGGTGGAACAGATACGCAGTATTTT
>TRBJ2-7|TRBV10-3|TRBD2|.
CAISGQGSGGRRTYEQYF
TGTGCCATCTCCGGGCAAGGCAGCGGGGGCCGACGGACCTACGAGCAGTACTTC
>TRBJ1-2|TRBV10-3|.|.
CAIMQSNYGYTF
TGTGCCATCATGCAGTCTAACTATGGCTACACCTTC
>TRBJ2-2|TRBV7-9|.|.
CASRKQGTGELFF
TGTGCCAGCAGGAAACAGGGAACCGGGGAGCTGTTTTTT
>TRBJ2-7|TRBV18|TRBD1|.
CASSPGQGDEQYF
TGTGCCAGCTCACCCGGACAGGGTGACGAGCAGTACTTC
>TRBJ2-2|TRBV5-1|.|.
CASSFGGTGELFF
TGCGCCAGCAGCTTTGGGGGCACCGGGGAGCTGTTTTTT
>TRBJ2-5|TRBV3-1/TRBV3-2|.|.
CASSQGPGTQYF
TGTGCCAGCAGCCAAGGGCCCGGGACCCAGTACTTC
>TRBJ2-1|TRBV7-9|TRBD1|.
CASSPNRGEIYNEQFF
TGTGCCAGCAGCCCGAACAGGGGGGAAATTTACAATGAGCAGTTCTTC
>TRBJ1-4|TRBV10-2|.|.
CASSATGPNEKLFF
TGCGCCAGCAGTGCAACCGGGCCTAATGAAAAACTGTTTTTT
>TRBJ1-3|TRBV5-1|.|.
CASSTDLGGNTIYF
TGCGCCAGCAGCACGGACCTTGGGGGAAACACCATATATTTT
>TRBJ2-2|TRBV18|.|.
CASSPTPEPGELFF
TGTGCCAGCTCACCCACACCGGAGCCCGGGGAGCTGTTTTTT
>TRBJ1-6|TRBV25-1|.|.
CASRDHVGESSPLHF
TGTGCCAGCAGGGACCATGTAGGGGAGAGCTCACCCCTCCACTTT
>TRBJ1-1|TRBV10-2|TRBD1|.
CASSESVWTGSEAFF
TGCGCCAGCAGTGAGTCAGTTTGGACAGGTTCTGAAGCTTTCTTT
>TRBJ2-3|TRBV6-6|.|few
CASSATADTQYF
TGTGCCAGCAGTGCGACCGCAGATACGCAGTATTTT
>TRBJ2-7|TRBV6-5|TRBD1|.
CASSYWGTGGNEQYF
TGTGCCAGCAGTTACTGGGGGACAGGGGGGAACGAGCAGTACTTC
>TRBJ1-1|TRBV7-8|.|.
CASSIGGGVNTEAFF
TGTGCCAGCAGCATAGGTGGCGGAGTTAACACTGAAGCTTTCTTT
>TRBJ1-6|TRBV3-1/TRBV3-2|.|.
CASRSRDMTSPLHF
TGTGCCAGCAGATCCCGGGACATGACTTCACCCCTCCACTTT
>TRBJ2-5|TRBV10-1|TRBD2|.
CASSPGTSGTTQYF
TGCGCCAGCAGTCCAGGGACTAGCGGAACGACCCAGTACTTC
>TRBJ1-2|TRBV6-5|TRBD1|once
CASRDPEWQGAYAF
TGTGCCAGCAGGGACCCTGAGTGGCAGGGGGCATATGCCTTC
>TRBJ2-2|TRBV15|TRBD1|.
CATSRGQGEQTGELFF
TGTGCCACCAGCAGGGGACAGGGAGAACAGACCGGGGAGCTGTTTTTT
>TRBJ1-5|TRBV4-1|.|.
CASSQTGLLGTQHF
TGCGCCAGCAGCCAGACCGGACTGCTAGGGACCCAGCATTTT
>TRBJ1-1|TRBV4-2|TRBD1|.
CASSQEGTAGTEAFF
TGTGCCAGCAGCCAAGAGGGGACAGCGGGAACTGAAGCTTTCTTT
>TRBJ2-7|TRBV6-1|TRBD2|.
CASSEWLAGGTYEQYF
TGTGCCAGCAGTGAATGGCTAGCGGGGGGGACCTACGAGCAGTACTTC
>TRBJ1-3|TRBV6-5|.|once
CASSYSTLSGNTIYF
TGTGCCAGCAGTTACTCGACCCTCTCTGGAAACACCATATATTTT
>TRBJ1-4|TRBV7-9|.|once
CASSFPLATNEKLFF
TGTGCCAGCAGCTTTCCTCTCGCAACTAATGAAAAACTGTTTTTT
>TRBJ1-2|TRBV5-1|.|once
CASSHPGVPNYGYTF
TGCGCCAGCAGCCACCCAGGCGTCCCTAACTATGGCTACACCTTC
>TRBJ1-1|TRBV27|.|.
CASRGADRGTEAFF
TGTGCCAGCAGGGGGGCCGACCGGGGCACTGAAGCTTTCTTT
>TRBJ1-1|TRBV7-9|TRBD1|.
CASSSEQGAKAEAFF
TGTGCCAGCAGCTCAGAACAGGGGGCTAAGGCTGAAGCTTTCTTT
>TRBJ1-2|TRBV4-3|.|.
CASSQSYGPDYGYTF
TGCGCCAGCAGCCAATCTTACGGGCCGGACTATGGCTACACCTTC
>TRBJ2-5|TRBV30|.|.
CAWSARTQETQYF
TGTGCCTGGAGTGCCCGGACTCAAGAGACCCAGTACTTC
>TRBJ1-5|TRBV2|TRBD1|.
CASSLGGVGNQPQHF
TGTGCCAGCAGCTTAGGGGGCGTGGGCAATCAGCCCCAGCATTTT
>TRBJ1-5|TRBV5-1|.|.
CASSLAGVYNQPQHF
TGCGCCAGCAGCTTGGCGGGGGTATACAATCAGCCCCAGCATTTT
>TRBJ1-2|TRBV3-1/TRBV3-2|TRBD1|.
CASSPYAGTGDGYTF
TGTGCCAGCAGCCCGTACGCCGGGACAGGGGATGGCTACACCTTC
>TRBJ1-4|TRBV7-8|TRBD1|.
CASSLVQGVGNEKLFF
TGTGCCAGCAGCTTGGTACAGGGGGTGGGTAATGAAAAACTGTTTTTT